This T cell receptor (beta chain) was identified during a study of blood T cell repertoires in COVID-19. Study overall: Sites across the United States, Italy and Spain contributed samples from acute and convalescent COVID-19. Nucleic acid was either cDNA or gDNA, and it came from T cells, B-cell-depleted T cells, or PBMCs.

This CDR3 comprises 14 residues. V was shortened by 3 bases and J by 6 bases, with 14 bases between the two germline ends. Germline V CDR1 and CDR2: SGHTA, FQGNSA. Produced via immunoSEQ multiplex PCR; TCRdb's table is partial and in-frame only. The sample has about 140,000 clones; more than 65% are singletons. The sequenced material came from peripheral blood. The genes are TRBV7-2 and TRBJ1-2; the D gene is possibly TRBD1 (6 bases). The TCR was taken from a man in his sixties with active or convalescent COVID-19. In nucleotides, the CDR3 is TGTGCCAGCAGCTTCCGGTTGGCAGGGGATGGCTACACCTTC. It codes for CASSFRLAGDGYTF.